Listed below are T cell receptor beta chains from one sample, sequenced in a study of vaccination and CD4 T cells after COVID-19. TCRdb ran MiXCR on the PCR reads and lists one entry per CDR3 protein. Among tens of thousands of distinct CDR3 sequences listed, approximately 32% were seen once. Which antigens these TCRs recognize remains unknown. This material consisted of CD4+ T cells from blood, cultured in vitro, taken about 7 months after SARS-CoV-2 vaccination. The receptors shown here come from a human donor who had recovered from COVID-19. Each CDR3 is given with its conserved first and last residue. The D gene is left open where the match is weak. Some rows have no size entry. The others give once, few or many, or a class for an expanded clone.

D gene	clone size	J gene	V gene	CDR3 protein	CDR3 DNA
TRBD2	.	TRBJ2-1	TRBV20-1	CSASLTSGRNEQFF	TGCAGTGCTAGTCTTACTAGCGGGAGGAATGAGCAGTTCTTC
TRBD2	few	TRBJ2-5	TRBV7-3	CASSFSGRAGETQYF	TGTGCCAGCAGCTTTAGCGGGAGGGCCGGGGAGACCCAGTACTTC
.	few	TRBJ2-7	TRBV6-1	CASSGLRYYEQYF	TGTGCCAGCTCGGGACTGCGGTACTACGAGCAGTACTTC
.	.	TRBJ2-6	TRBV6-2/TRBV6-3	CASSDPARVEASGANVLTF	TGTGCCAGCAGCGACCCCGCCAGGGTTGAAGCTTCCGGGGCCAACGTCCTGACTTTC
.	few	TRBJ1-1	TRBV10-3	CAISVGFENEAFF	TGTGCCATCAGCGTAGGGTTTGAGAATGAAGCTTTCTTT
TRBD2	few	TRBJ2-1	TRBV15	CATSVGTSGYNEQFF	TGTGCCACCAGCGTAGGGACTAGCGGCTACAATGAGCAGTTCTTC
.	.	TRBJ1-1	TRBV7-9	CASSFAEVNTEAFF	TGTGCCAGCAGCTTTGCAGAGGTAAACACTGAAGCTTTCTTT
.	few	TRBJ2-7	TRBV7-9	CASSSLGYEQYF	TGTGCCAGCAGCAGCTTGGGATACGAGCAGTACTTC
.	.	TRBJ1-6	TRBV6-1	CGPRRPPIKDNSPLHF	TGTGGCCCGCGGAGACCACCCATAAAGGATAATTCACCCCTCCACTTT
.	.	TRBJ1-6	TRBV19	CASSIFSEGSPLHF	TGTGCCAGTAGTATCTTCTCCGAGGGTTCACCCCTCCACTTT
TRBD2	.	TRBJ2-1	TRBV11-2	CASLSRLAGHTGSYNEQFF	TGTGCCAGCCTCTCAAGGCTAGCGGGCCATACGGGCTCCTACAATGAGCAGTTCTTC
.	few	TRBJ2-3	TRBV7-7	CASSPSQGLTDTQYF	TGTGCTAGCAGCCCTTCGCAGGGGCTCACAGATACGCAGTATTTT
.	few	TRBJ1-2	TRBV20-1	CSARLPGLDYGYTF	TGCAGTGCTAGACTGCCAGGGCTGGACTATGGCTACACCTTC
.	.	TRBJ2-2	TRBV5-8	CASSFRVARNTGELFF	TGTGCCAGCAGCTTTAGGGTAGCGAGGAACACCGGGGAGCTGTTTTTT
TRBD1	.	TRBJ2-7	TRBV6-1	CASSRTGTVYEQYF	TGTGCCAGCAGCCGGACAGGGACGGTGTACGAGCAGTACTTC
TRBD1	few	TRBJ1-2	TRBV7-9	CASSRGQLYGYTF	TGTGCCAGCAGCCGGGGACAGCTCTATGGCTACACCTTC
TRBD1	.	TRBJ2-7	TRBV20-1	CSARDPGQGYSDEQYF	TGCAGTGCTAGAGATCCGGGACAGGGGTATAGCGACGAGCAGTACTTC
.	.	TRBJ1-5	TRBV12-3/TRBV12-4	CASSPGQGRQPQHF	TGTGCCAGCAGTCCAGGGCAGGGCAGGCAGCCCCAGCATTTT
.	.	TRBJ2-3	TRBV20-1	CSARDIGSTDTQYF	TGCAGTGCTAGAGATATTGGGAGCACAGATACGCAGTATTTT
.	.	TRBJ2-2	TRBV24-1	CATSPTETNTGELFF	TGTGCCACCAGTCCGACAGAAACGAACACCGGGGAGCTGTTTTTT
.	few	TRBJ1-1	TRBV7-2	CASSLFGIEAFF	TGTGCCAGCAGCTTATTCGGTATTGAAGCTTTCTTT
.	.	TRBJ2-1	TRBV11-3	CAGRNEQFF	TGTGCAGGACGGAATGAGCAGTTCTTC
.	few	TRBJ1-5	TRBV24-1	CATSAPGGNQPQHF	TGTGCCACCAGTGCCCCAGGAGGGAATCAGCCCCAGCATTTT
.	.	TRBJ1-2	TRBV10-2	CASSEVRNYGYTF	TGCGCCAGCAGTGAAGTCCGTAACTATGGCTACACCTTC
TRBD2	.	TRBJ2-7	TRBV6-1	CASSRGLAGYEQYF	TGTGCCAGCAGTCGGGGACTAGCGGGCTACGAGCAGTACTTC
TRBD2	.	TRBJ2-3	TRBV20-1	CSRIAGTTDTQYF	TGCAGTCGAATAGCGGGAACCACAGATACGCAGTATTTT
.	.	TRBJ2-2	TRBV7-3	CASSLTGLASNTGELFF	TGTGCCAGCAGCTTAACGGGGCTAGCCTCGAACACCGGGGAGCTGTTTTTT
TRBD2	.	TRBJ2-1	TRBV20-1	CSARAGTGGRDEQFF	TGCAGTGCTAGAGCTGGGACGGGAGGTCGGGATGAGCAGTTCTTC
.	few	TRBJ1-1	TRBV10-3	CAIRQGSTEAFF	TGTGCCATCAGACAGGGTTCGACTGAAGCTTTCTTT
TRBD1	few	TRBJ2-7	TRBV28	CASSPPGTGRYEQYF	TGTGCCAGCAGCCCTCCCGGGACAGGGCGATATGAGCAGTACTTC
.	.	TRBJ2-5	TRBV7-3	CASGNPRETQYF	TGTGCCAGCGGCAACCCCAGAGAGACCCAGTACTTC
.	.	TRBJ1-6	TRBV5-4	CASSLEGGSPLHF	TGTGCCAGCAGCTTGGAAGGGGGATCACCCCTCCACTTT
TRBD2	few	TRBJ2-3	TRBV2	CASGTSGRDTQYF	TGTGCCAGCGGGACTAGCGGGAGGGATACGCAGTATTTT
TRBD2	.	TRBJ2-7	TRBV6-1	CASHTSAGSYEQYF	TGTGCCAGCCATACTAGCGCCGGCTCCTACGAGCAGTACTTC
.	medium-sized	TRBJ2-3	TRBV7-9	CASSRTRQEDTQYF	TGTGCCAGCAGCCGTACCAGACAGGAAGATACGCAGTATTTT
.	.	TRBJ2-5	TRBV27	CASNRLGAGETQYF	TGTGCCAGCAACCGTTTGGGAGCTGGGGAGACCCAGTACTTC
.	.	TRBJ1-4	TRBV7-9	CASSLARTAATNEKLFF	TGTGCCAGCAGCTTAGCGAGGACAGCAGCAACTAATGAAAAACTGTTTTTT
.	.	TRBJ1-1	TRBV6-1	CASRRGGIYTEAFF	TGTGCCAGCAGGCGTGGTGGGATTTACACTGAAGCTTTCTTT